This T cell receptor beta chain was recovered during a study of spatial heterogeneity in lung cancer. Overall study results and limits: The appearance of ubiquitous expanded tumor TCRs in blood was greater at resection than follow-up.

This clonotype has at least ten counts. What it recognizes is unknown. Carried by each TCR cDNA molecule was a unique molecular identifier. TCRdb re-analysed the 5' RACE reads in MiXCR, keeping a single row per CDR3 protein. The repertoire holds around 60,000 distinct CDR3 sequences, 7.5% to 8.5% seen once, with around 16% in the top ten. The V gene's germline CDR1 is SGHKS and CDR2 YYEKEE (reference sequence). This CDR3 region has 15 residues. V was clipped by 0 bases and J by 4 bases, with 13 bases between them. As to time point: sample taken at primary tumor resection. The study sequenced unsorted whole RNA from tumor, nontumor lung or frozen PBMC. There were around 72 donors, all of them untreated patients with early-stage non-small cell lung cancer.

The chain carries TRBV5-5 and TRBJ2-5, with unresolved D. Source: PBMCs, taken at surgery. This TCR was recovered from a female donor with early-stage non-small cell lung cancer. The CDR3 reads CASSLEWQSGETQYF. The CDR3, as DNA: TGTGCCAGCAGCTTGGAATGGCAGTCGGGAGAGACCCAGTACTTC.